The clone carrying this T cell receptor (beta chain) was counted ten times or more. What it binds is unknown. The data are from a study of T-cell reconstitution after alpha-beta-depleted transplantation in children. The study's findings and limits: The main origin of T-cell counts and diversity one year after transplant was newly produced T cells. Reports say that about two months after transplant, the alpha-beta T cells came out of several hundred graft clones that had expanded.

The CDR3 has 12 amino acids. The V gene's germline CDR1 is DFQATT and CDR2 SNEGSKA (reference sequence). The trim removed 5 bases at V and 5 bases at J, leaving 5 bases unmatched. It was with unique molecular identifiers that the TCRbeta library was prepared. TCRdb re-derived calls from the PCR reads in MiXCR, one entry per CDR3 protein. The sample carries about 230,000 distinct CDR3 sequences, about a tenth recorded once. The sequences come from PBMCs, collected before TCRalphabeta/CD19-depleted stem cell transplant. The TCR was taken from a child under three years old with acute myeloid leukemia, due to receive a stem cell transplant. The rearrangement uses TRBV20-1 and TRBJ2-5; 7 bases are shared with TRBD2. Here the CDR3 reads CSALGRVETQYF. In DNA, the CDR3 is TGCAGTGCTCTAGGGAGGGTGGAGACCCAGTACTTC.